These 10 T cell receptor beta chains were all obtained from the same sample, sequenced in a study of shared T cell receptors in the human thymus. Sequencing used immunoSEQ multiplex PCR; TCRdb keeps in-frame clones, though not all of them. The top ten clones hold approximately 0.02% of a sample with about 380,000 clones, 85% to 95% of them seen once. Sequenced input: thymocytes. All receptors come from a human donor.

This sequence joins TRBV30 and TRBJ2-5, with 7 positions matching TRBD2. Germline lookup yields CDR1 GTSNPN and CDR2 SVGIG (reference sequence). This CDR3 has 15 residues. Trimming took 3 bases from V and 4 from J; bases not matched to a gene: 11. DNA of the CDR3: TGTGCCTGGAGGCTAGCGGAAGGGCCTACAGAGACCCAGTACTTC. Its translation is CAWRLAEGPTETQYF.

This clone came up a few times. V gene TRBV27 combines with J gene TRBJ1-2, with unresolved D. CDR1 and CDR2 from the germline V gene are MNHEY and SMNVEV (reference sequence). The CDR3 sequence is 16 residues long. Trimming shortened V by 8 bases and J by 1 base, and 20 bases separated the two germline ends. The CDR3 reads CASPLEGQEDNYGYTF. As DNA, the CDR3 is TGTGCCAGCCCCCTTGAAGGGCAGGAGGATAACTATGGCTACACCTTC.

The V and J genes are TRBV28 and TRBJ2-2, with TRBD1 matching over 10 bases. CDR1 and CDR2 (germline): MDHEN, SYDVKM. The CDR3 has 16 residues. Trimming took 5 bases from V and 6 from J; bases not matched to a gene: 9. CDR3 bases: TGTGCCAGCAGTAAGTCGGGACAGGGGACGGCCGGGGAGCTGTTTTTT. Its translation is CASSKSGQGTAGELFF.

This sequence joins TRBV9 and TRBJ2-5, with TRBD2 matching over 7 bases. This CDR3 contains 16 residues. J lost 1 base, V lost 3 bases, and 9 bases had no gene match. Germline CDR1 is SGDLS and CDR2 is YYNGEE. CDR3 protein: CASSGGGPPTQETQYF. DNA for the CDR3: TGTGCCAGCAGCGGCGGGGGTCCCCCCACCCAAGAGACCCAGTACTTC.

CDR3 amino acids: CAWSVQPYRGTEAFF. In DNA form, the CDR3 reads TGTGCCTGGAGTGTACAGCCTTACAGGGGCACTGAAGCTTTCTTT. The chain has TRBV30 and TRBJ1-1; 7 nucleotides line up with TRBD1. J lost 4 bases, V lost 0 bases, and 8 bases had no gene match. This CDR3 spans 15 amino acids. The germline gives CDR1 GTSNPN, CDR2 SVGIG (reference sequence). Full variable domain (remainder filled in from reference TRBV30 and TRBJ1-1): SQTIHQWPATLVQPVGSPLSLECTVEGTSNPNLYWYRQAAGRGLQLLFYSVGIGQISSEVPQNLSASRPQDRQFILSSKKLLLSDSGFYLCAWSVQPYRGTEAFFGQGTRLTVV.

The V gene is TRBV27, the J gene TRBJ1-4; D remains ambiguous. V was cut by 7 bases and J by 4 bases, with 22 bases left in between. The CDR3 loop spans 17 amino acids. Germline loops: CDR1 MNHEY, CDR2 SMNVEV (reference sequence). CDR3: CASTTHPPRQSNEKLFF. Written as DNA, the CDR3 is TGTGCCAGCACCACGCACCCCCCCCGGCAAAGTAATGAAAAACTGTTTTTT.

In DNA, the CDR3 is TGTGCCAGCTCCTCCGAGGGGGCTTTGGGGGAGTACTTC. Translating it yields CASSSEGALGEYF. The chain employs TRBV18 and TRBJ2-7, with 7 bases that match TRBD1. With 6 bases clipped from V and 11 bases from J, the junction kept 13 bases outside the gene matches. The CDR3 totals 13 residues. Germline V gene sequence: CDR1 KGHSH, CDR2 LQKENI.

The chain uses TRBV4-3 and TRBJ2-1; 7 bases fit TRBD1. Per germline, CDR1 LGHNA and CDR2 YSLEER. This CDR3 is built from 16 residues. V was pared by 1 base and J by 4 bases, with 7 bases of the junction left unmatched. CDR3 sequence (DNA): TGCGCCAGCAGCCAAGCCACCGGACAGGCATACAATGAGCAGTTCTTC. Translating gives CASSQATGQAYNEQFF.

The chain employs TRBV6-1 and TRBJ1-1; D might be TRBD1 (5 bases). The CDR3 contains 16 residues. Trimming removed 0 bases at V and 0 bases at J, with 11 bases between. Germline assignment: CDR1 MNHNS and CDR2 SASEGT. CDR3 region: CASSEARGRLNTEAFF. The CDR3 region has the DNA TGTGCCAGCAGTGAAGCTCGGGGACGGTTGAACACTGAAGCTTTCTTT.

The rearrangement links TRBV10-3 to TRBJ2-3; the match to TRBD2 covers 9 bases. V lost 3 bases, J lost 4 bases, and 5 bases stayed unmatched. This CDR3 has 15 amino acids. Looked up from germline, CDR1 is ENHRY and CDR2 is SYGVKD. CDR3 bases: TGTGCCATCAGTGACGGCGGGAGGGCTCCAGATACGCAGTATTTT. Translated: CAISDGGRAPDTQYF.